This T cell receptor beta chain was recovered during a study of blood T cells in healthy people across ages. Overall study findings and caveats: More naive CD4+ cells and higher diversity marked long-lived donors relative to aged donors. Bulk PBMC profiling left naive and antigen-experienced comparisons inconclusive.

This clonotype was detected a few times. Antigen: not known. Germline CDR1 and CDR2: DFQATT and SNEGSKA (reference sequence). This CDR3 comprises 13 residues. V was shortened by 1 base and J by 6 bases, with 10 bases between the two germline ends. Alongside a J-beta primer mix, a sample-barcoded 5' primer served in a second PCR lasting roughly 6 to 11 cycles. A single record per CDR3 protein comes from TCRdb applying MiXCR to the 5' RACE reads. The data contain about 800,000 distinct CDR3 sequences, more than 20% of them seen just once; the ten biggest clones take up approximately 4%. The draw of peripheral blood yielded ten milliliters from each donor. The same specimen was also included in a second study, on T cells of mothers and their children. As reported in that work: Comparable shaping of TCR recombination output by thymic selection was observed in related and unrelated pairs.

This receptor was identified in a boy younger than 18 in good health. The specimen sequenced was blood. The chain recombines TRBV20-1 with TRBJ1-5, with D possibly TRBD1 on 5 matching bases. CDR3 loop: CSARVAGSQPQHF. The CDR3 coding sequence is TGCAGTGCTAGAGTAGCAGGGTCTCAGCCCCAGCATTTT.